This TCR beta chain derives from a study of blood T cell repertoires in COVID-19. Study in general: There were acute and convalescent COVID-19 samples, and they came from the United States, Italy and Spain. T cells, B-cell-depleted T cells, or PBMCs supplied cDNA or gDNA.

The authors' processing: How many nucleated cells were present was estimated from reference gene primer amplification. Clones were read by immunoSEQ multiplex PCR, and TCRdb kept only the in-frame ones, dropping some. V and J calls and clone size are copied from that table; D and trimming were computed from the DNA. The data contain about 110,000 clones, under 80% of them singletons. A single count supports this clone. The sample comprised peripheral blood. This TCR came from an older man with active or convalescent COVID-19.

The CDR3 DNA follows: TGTGCCAGCAGCTTAGGGGCTAGCGCCTCTAGCACAGATACGCAGTATTTT. Translated, it gives CASSLGASASSTDTQYF. The chain links TRBV7-2 to TRBJ2-3; TRBD2 is a possible D gene (6 bases). This CDR3 is 17 amino acids long. V was trimmed by 1 base and J by 0 bases, leaving 14 bases between them. Germline CDR1 reads SGHTA; CDR2 reads FQGNSA.